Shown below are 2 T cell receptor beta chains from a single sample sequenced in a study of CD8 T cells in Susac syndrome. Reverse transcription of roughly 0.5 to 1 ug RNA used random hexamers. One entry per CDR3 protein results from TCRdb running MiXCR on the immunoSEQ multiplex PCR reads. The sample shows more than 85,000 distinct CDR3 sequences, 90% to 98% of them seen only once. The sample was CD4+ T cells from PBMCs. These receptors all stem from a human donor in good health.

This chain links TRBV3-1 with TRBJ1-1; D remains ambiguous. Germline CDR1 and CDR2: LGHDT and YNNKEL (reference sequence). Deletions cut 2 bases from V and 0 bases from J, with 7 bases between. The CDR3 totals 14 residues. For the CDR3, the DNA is TGTGCCAGCAGCCAAAGAAGCATGAACACTGAAGCTTTCTTT. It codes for CASSQRSMNTEAFF.

Written as DNA, the CDR3 is TGCAGCGTTTGGTCGGGGAACACTGAAGCTTTCTTT. It codes for CSVWSGNTEAFF. This rearrangement joins TRBV29-1 to TRBJ1-1; the D is unclear. Per the germline V gene, CDR1 is SQVTM and CDR2 is ANQGSEA. Trimming cost V 5 bases and J 1 base, with 8 bases left between them. The CDR3 contains 12 residues. Drawing the rest from reference TRBV29-1 and TRBJ1-1, the complete variable domain is SAVISQKPSRDICQRGTSLTIQCQVDSQVTMMFWYRQQPGQSLTLIATANQGSEATYESGFVIDKFPISRPNLTFSTLTVSNMSPEDSSIYLCSVWSGNTEAFFGQGTRLTVV.